This passage covers 29 T cell receptor beta chains from one sample sequenced in a study of Graves' ophthalmopathy and Graves' hyperthyroidism. RNA transcripts provided the template for amplifying TCR beta CDR3 regions. First-round RT-PCR with HTBI primers preceded a second-round multiplex PCR. TCRdb reanalysed the multiplex PCR reads using MiXCR and keeps one entry per CDR3 protein. The repertoire holds more than 550,000 distinct CDR3 sequences, about 41% seen once, with roughly 3.5% in the top ten. Sample: peripheral blood. The receptors stem from an adult man with Graves' ophthalmopathy.

The rearrangement uses TRBV6-5 and TRBJ1-3; D not certain. The CDR3 sequence is 17 residues long. Trimming stripped 5 bases from V and 4 bases from J, with 21 bases between. CDR1 and CDR2 from the germline V gene are MNHEY and SVGAGI. As DNA, the CDR3 is TGTGCCAGCAGTAAAGGGAGCGGCCTAAAAAGAGGAAACACCATATATTTT. This translates into CASSKGSGLKRGNTIYF.

This clonotype was recorded at least ten times. This sequence joins TRBV5-6 and TRBJ1-1; 8 nucleotides line up with TRBD1. The germline gives CDR1 SGHDT, CDR2 YYEEEE. J lost 3 bases, V lost 0 bases, and 4 bases had no gene match. The CDR3 length is 15 residues. CDR3 sequence reads: CASSLAPGGYTEAFF. The CDR3 region has the DNA TGTGCCAGCAGCTTGGCCCCAGGGGGCTACACTGAAGCTTTCTTT.

This clonotype was seen a single time. The CDR3 here is CSAPTAHETQYF. The CDR3 nucleotides read TGCAGTGCGCCGACTGCCCACGAGACCCAGTACTTC. This chain connects TRBV20-1 to TRBJ2-5; D ambiguous. The germline gives CDR1 DFQATT, CDR2 SNEGSKA (reference sequence). CDR3 length equals 12 residues. V gave up 6 bases and J gave up 5 bases, with 13 bases separating them.

The genes are TRBV29-1 and TRBJ1-4; 7 bases align to TRBD1. The V gene end was trimmed by 1 base and the J gene end by 5 bases; junction bases not matched to a gene: 7. The CDR3 is 15 amino acids. Germline V gene lookup returns CDR1 SQVTM and CDR2 ANQGSEA. The CDR3 sequence: CSVEVGTAQNEKLFF. CDR3 coding DNA: TGCAGCGTTGAAGTTGGGACAGCGCAGAATGAAAAACTGTTTTTT.

Regarding this clonotype: No conserved phenylalanine or tryptophan ends this CDR3, so it is likely a read error. The DNA is omitted, as the CDR3 cannot be located on it reliably, and the CDR3 follows TCRdb's listing. The chain has TRBV29-1 and TRBJ1-4. With termini counted, the CDR3 has 9 amino acids. Germline V gene lookup returns CDR1 SQVTM and CDR2 ANQGSEA. CDR3: CSVEVGRDY.

Many counts were recorded for this clonotype. V is TRBV19 and J is TRBJ2-7; 8 positions match TRBD1. J gave up 6 bases and V 6 bases, and 10 bases lay outside the gene matches. CDR3 length: 14 residues. Germline lookup yields CDR1 LNHDA and CDR2 SQIVND (reference sequence). This CDR3 reads CASSPGTGLGEQYF. The DNA of the CDR3 is TGTGCCAGTAGCCCCGGGACAGGATTAGGCGAGCAGTACTTC.

This clonotype was observed at least ten times. This sequence joins TRBV12-3 or TRBV12-4 and TRBJ2-7; D gene unclear. The V end was cut by 1 base, the J end by 3 bases, with 16 bases between. The CDR3 is made up of 16 amino acids. The CDR3 is CASSLGSGQRRYEQYF. CDR3 sequence (DNA): TGTGCCAGCAGTTTAGGGTCTGGGCAGCGACGCTACGAGCAGTACTTC.

This clonotype was detected ten times or more. The chain uses TRBV25-1 and TRBJ1-2; no clear D. The CDR3 is made up of 13 amino acids. V lost 8 bases to trimming and J lost 6 bases, with 16 bases between them. Germline V CDR1 and CDR2: MGHDK, SYGVNS. This CDR3 is CASSDVQRNGYTF. CDR3 sequence (DNA): TGTGCCAGCTCGGACGTCCAGCGGAATGGCTACACCTTC.

V and J are TRBV5-1 and TRBJ1-2; D is uncertain. The CDR3 runs 12 residues. The V end was cut by 4 bases, the J end by 6 bases, with 10 bases between. Germline CDR1 reads SGHRS; CDR2 reads YFSETQ. CDR3 protein: CASSEPGDGYTF. The CDR3 coding sequence is TGCGCCAGCAGCGAACCGGGAGATGGCTACACCTTC.

The rearrangement joins TRBV24-1 to TRBJ1-5; no reliable D call. The length of the CDR3 is 16 residues. With 5 bases removed from V and 0 bases from J, the gap between germline ends came to 13 bases. Germline assignment: CDR1 KGHDR and CDR2 SFDVKD. In DNA form, the CDR3 reads TGTGCCACCAGTGCTAGGGAGGGAAATAGCAATCAGCCCCAGCATTTT. It encodes CATSAREGNSNQPQHF.

This clonotype was counted at least ten times. This sequence joins TRBV20-1 and TRBJ2-7; tentatively, D is TRBD1 (8 bases). Per the germline V gene, CDR1 is DFQATT and CDR2 is SNEGSKA (reference sequence). V was clipped by 5 bases and J by 4 bases, with 21 bases between them. The CDR3 spans 15 residues. CDR3 protein: CSASTGGRGRYEQYF. The CDR3 DNA reads as TGCAGTGCTTCGACGGGGGGCAGGGGGCGTTACGAGCAGTACTTC.

The rearrangement links TRBV7-2 to TRBJ2-7, with TRBD1 identical over 9 bases. The end of the DNA aligns better with TRBJ2-1, so the J call may be wrong. The CDR3 loop spans 14 amino acids. The germline gives CDR1 SGHTA, CDR2 FQGNSA. CDR3 DNA sequence: TGTGCCAGCAGCCACGGGACAGGGTCCTACGAGCAGTTCTTC. Its translation: CASSHGTGSYEQFF.

This clonotype appeared many times. The chain links TRBV7-2 to TRBJ1-6; 8 nucleotides agree with TRBD1. Germline CDR1 and CDR2: SGHTA and FQGNSA. After removal of 4 bases from V and 0 bases from J, the junction contained 2 bases not matched to a gene. This CDR3 is 16 amino acids long. CDR3 amino acids: CASSWTGSSYNSPLHF. CDR3 nucleotides: TGTGCCAGCAGCTGGACAGGGAGCTCCTATAATTCACCCCTCCACTTT.

In the case of this clonotype: The conserved phenylalanine or tryptophan is not found at the CDR3 terminus, so this likely reflects a read error. This chain links TRBV20-1 with TRBJ2-7; TRBD2 aligns across 10 bases. The CDR3 loop spans 13 amino acids. The germline gives CDR1 DFQATT, CDR2 SNEGSKA (reference sequence). J gave up 3 bases and V 1 base, and 0 bases lay outside the gene matches. CDR3 nucleotides: TGCAGTGCTAGAGCTAGCGGGAGCTACGAGCAGTACTGC. Translating it yields CSARASGSYEQYC.

The table lists this clonotype with many counts. The chain uses TRBV12-3 or TRBV12-4 and TRBJ2-2, with D unresolved. Trimming took 0 bases from V and 5 from J, leaving 7 bases between them. This CDR3 is built from 14 residues. The CDR3 spells CASSLARLTGELFF. CDR3 coding DNA: TGTGCCAGCAGTTTAGCTCGCCTGACCGGGGAGCTGTTTTTT.

This clonotype was seen at least ten times. This chain joins TRBV29-1 and TRBJ1-2, with TRBD1 matching over 9 bases. Trimming took 4 bases from V and 5 from J; bases not matched to a gene: 11. The CDR3 has 15 amino acids. Looked up from germline, CDR1 is SQVTM and CDR2 is ANQGSEA. CDR3 DNA: TGCAGCGTTGGAACCGGGACAGGGTATCGGTATGGCTACACCTTC. Protein sequence: CSVGTGTGYRYGYTF.

This clonotype was observed at least ten times. The CDR3 reads CASSLGSVTEAFF. The CDR3 DNA reads as TGCGCCAGCAGCTTGGGTTCGGTCACTGAAGCTTTCTTT. The chain combines TRBV5-1 with TRBJ1-1; unclear D gene. In germline, CDR1 is SGHRS, CDR2 YFSETQ. Deletions cut 0 bases from V and 4 bases from J, with 7 bases between. The CDR3 has 13 residues.

This clonotype was recorded at least ten times. The chain recombines TRBV12-3 or TRBV12-4 with TRBJ2-6, with unresolved D. Deletions cut 6 bases from V and 0 bases from J, with 3 bases between. The CDR3 consists of 13 residues. The CDR3 loop reads CASRNSGANVLTF. In DNA form, the CDR3 reads TGTGCCAGCAGGAACTCTGGGGCCAACGTCCTGACTTTC.

This clonotype showed up many times. V and J are TRBV12-3 or TRBV12-4 and TRBJ1-1, with D possibly being TRBD1 (6 bases). The CDR3 is 14 amino acids. V lost 2 bases and J lost 7, with 14 bases in between. CDR3: CASSLSGGLSEAFF. The CDR3 nucleotides are TGTGCCAGCAGTTTATCGGGGGGGCTGAGTGAAGCTTTCTTT.

The V call is TRBV9, the J call TRBJ2-1; D remains ambiguous. The germline V gene encodes CDR1 SGDLS and CDR2 YYNGEE. There are 14 residues in the CDR3. Trimming pared 3 bases from V and 0 bases from J, leaving 7 bases between. CDR3 sequence: CASSAQGSYNEQFF. The CDR3 region has the DNA TGTGCCAGCAGCGCCCAAGGCTCCTACAATGAGCAGTTCTTC. Based on the CDR3 plus reference TRBV9 and TRBJ2-1, the full variable domain is DSGVTQTPKHLITATGQRVTLRCSPRSGDLSVYWYQQSLDQGLQFLIQYYNGEERAKGNILERFSAQQFPDLHSELNLSSLELGDSALYFCASSAQGSYNEQFFGPGTRLTVL.

Many counts were recorded for this clonotype. The J gene is TRBJ2-2, the V gene TRBV19; the match to TRBD2 covers 7 bases. CDR3 length equals 14 residues. The germline gives CDR1 LNHDA, CDR2 SQIVND (reference sequence). V dropped 3 bases and J dropped 7; count of bases not matched to a gene: 5. The CDR3 DNA reads as TGTGCCAGTAGTATCGGACTAGTCGGCGGGGAGCTGTTTTTT. The encoded protein is CASSIGLVGGELFF.

This clonotype was seen a few times. The rearrangement joins TRBV5-5 to TRBJ2-5; 9 bases are a match to TRBD2. The CDR3 contains 17 residues. V trimming: 6 bases; J trimming: 1 base; junction bases outside the gene matches: 13. Germline CDR1 SGHKS, CDR2 YYEKEE (reference sequence). CDR3 in amino acids: CASTRGGGASPQETQYF. In DNA, the CDR3 is TGTGCCAGCACTCGAGGCGGGGGGGCGAGCCCCCAAGAGACCCAGTACTTC.

The chain uses TRBV2 and TRBJ2-1; TRBD2 might be the D (6 bases). V lost 7 bases to trimming and J lost 0 bases, with 13 bases between them. CDR1 and CDR2 from the germline V gene are SNHLY and FYNNEI. The CDR3 is 15 amino acids. DNA of the CDR3: TGTGCCAGCATCGTAACGGGGGTCTCCTACAATGAGCAGTTCTTC. The encoded protein is CASIVTGVSYNEQFF.

This clonotype was counted at least ten times. The chain has TRBV20-1 and TRBJ1-5; perhaps TRBD1 as D (6 bases). Between the trimmed V and J ends, which lost 6 bases and 2 bases, there was a span of 17 bases. Germline CDR1 DFQATT, CDR2 SNEGSKA (reference sequence). The CDR3 is 15 residues long. The CDR3 protein is CSALEGGRGNQPQHF. CDR3 in DNA: TGCAGTGCCCTAGAGGGGGGCAGAGGCAATCAGCCCCAGCATTTT.

The CDR3: CAIGSGYNQPQHF. The CDR3 DNA reads TGTGCCATCGGTTCAGGTTATAATCAGCCCCAGCATTTT. The chain couples TRBV10-3 to TRBJ1-5; D gene uncertain. This CDR3 is 13 amino acids long. Germline V gene data show CDR1 as ENHRY and CDR2 as SYGVKD. The germline V and J ends were trimmed by 8 bases and 4 bases, with 12 bases remaining between them.

On this clonotype itself: A much larger clonotype is one base distant, so this may be a read error. Given the absence of the conserved phenylalanine or tryptophan at the CDR3 end, a read error is likely. J is TRBJ1-6 and V is TRBV2, with unresolved D. The CDR3 contains 10 residues. CDR1 is SNHLY and CDR2 is FYNNEI in the germline V gene. The V gene lost 7 bases and the J gene lost 11 bases, with 6 bases spanning the gap. This CDR3 reads CASNGTPLHL. The CDR3 DNA reads TGTGCCAGCAACGGGACACCCCTCCACCTT.

With respect to this clonotype: One base away lies a much larger clone, so this may be a sequencing read error. The chain couples TRBV7-2 to TRBJ2-2; D remains unclear. CDR3 length: 13 residues. V gave up 6 bases and J gave up 7 bases, with 12 bases separating them. The germline gives CDR1 SGHTA, CDR2 FQGNSA. The DNA for the CDR3 is TGTGCCAGCAGGGGCAGTTCCGGCGGGGAGCTGTTTTTT. Its protein product is CASRGSSGGELFF.

The V and J genes are TRBV5-1 and TRBJ2-7, with 7 positions matching TRBD1. The V and J ends lost 3 bases and 5 bases, in that order; junction bases with no gene match: 11. The CDR3 sequence is 15 residues long. CDR1 is SGHRS and CDR2 is YFSETQ in the germline V gene. The CDR3 bases are TGCGCCAGCAGCTGGGGTACGACAGGGAGCAACGAGCAGTACTTC. It translates to CASSWGTTGSNEQYF.

The chain combines TRBV25-1 with TRBJ1-2; maybe TRBD1 (6 bases). V gave up 6 bases and J gave up 5 bases, with 19 bases separating them. This CDR3 region has 15 residues. CDR1 and CDR2 from the germline V gene are MGHDK and SYGVNS. This chain's CDR3 is CASSEEGRGLYGYTF. DNA for the CDR3: TGTGCCAGCAGCGAAGAGGGCAGGGGACTTTATGGCTACACCTTC.